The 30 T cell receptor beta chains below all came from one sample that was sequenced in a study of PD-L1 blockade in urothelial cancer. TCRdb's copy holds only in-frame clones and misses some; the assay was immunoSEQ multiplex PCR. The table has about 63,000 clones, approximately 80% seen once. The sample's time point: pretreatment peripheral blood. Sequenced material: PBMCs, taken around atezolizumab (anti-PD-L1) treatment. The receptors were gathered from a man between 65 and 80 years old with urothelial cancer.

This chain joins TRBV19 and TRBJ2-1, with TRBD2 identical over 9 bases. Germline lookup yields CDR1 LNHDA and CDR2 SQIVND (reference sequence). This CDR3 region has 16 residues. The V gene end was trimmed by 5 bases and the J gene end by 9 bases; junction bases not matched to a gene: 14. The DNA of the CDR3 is TGTGCCAGTAGTGTAGGCCAAGCGGGGGGACTGGGTGAGCAGTTCTTC. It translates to CASSVGQAGGLGEQFF.

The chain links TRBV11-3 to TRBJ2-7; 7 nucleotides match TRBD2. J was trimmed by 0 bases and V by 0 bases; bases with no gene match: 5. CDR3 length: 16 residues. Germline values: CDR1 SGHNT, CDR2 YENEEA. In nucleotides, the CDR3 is TGTGCCAGCAGCTTAGAAAGGGGCGGGAGCTCCTACGAGCAGTACTTC. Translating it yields CASSLERGGSSYEQYF.

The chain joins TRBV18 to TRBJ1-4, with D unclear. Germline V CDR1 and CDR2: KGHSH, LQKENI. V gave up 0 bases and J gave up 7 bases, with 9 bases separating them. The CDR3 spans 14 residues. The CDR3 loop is CASSPPRGSEKLFF. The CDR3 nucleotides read TGTGCCAGCTCACCACCCCGGGGAAGTGAAAAACTGTTTTTT.

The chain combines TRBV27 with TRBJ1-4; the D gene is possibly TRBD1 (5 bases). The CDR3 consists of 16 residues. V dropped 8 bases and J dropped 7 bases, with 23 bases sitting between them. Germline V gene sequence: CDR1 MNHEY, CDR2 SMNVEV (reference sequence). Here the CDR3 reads CASSTWDSGGGEKLFF. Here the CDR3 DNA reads TGTGCCAGCTCTACTTGGGACTCCGGGGGTGGTGAAAAACTGTTTTTT.

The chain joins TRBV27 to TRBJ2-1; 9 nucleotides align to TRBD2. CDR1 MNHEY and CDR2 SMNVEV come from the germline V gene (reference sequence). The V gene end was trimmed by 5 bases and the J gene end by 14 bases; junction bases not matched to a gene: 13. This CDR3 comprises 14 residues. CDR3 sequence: CASSDPGLAGFEFF. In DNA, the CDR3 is TGTGCCAGCAGTGACCCGGGACTAGCAGGCTTCGAGTTCTTC.

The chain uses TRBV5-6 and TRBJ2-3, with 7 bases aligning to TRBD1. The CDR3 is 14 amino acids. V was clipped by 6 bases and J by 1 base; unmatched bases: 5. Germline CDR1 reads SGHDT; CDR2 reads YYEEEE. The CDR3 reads CASNKGAGTDTQYF. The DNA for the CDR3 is TGTGCCAGCAATAAGGGGGCGGGCACAGATACGCAGTATTTT.

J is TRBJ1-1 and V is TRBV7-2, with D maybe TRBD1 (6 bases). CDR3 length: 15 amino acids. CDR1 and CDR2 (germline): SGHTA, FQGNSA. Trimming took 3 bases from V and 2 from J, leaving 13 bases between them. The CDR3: CASSFSLQGNTEAFF. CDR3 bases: TGTGCCAGCAGCTTTTCCTTACAGGGTAACACTGAAGCTTTCTTT.

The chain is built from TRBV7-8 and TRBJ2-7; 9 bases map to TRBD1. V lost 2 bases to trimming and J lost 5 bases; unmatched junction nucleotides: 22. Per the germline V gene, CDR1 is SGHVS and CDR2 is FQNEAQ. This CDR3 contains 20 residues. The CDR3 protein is CASSLRGVGMTQGALNEQYF. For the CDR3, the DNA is TGTGCCAGCAGCTTACGGGGAGTAGGAATGACACAGGGGGCCCTAAACGAGCAGTACTTC.

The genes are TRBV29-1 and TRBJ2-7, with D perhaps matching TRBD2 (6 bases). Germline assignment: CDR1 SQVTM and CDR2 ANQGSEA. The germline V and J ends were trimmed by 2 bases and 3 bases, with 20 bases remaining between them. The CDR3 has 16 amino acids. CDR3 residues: CSVERIVQGGIYEQYF. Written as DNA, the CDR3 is TGCAGCGTTGAACGGATTGTGCAGGGAGGCATCTACGAGCAGTACTTC.

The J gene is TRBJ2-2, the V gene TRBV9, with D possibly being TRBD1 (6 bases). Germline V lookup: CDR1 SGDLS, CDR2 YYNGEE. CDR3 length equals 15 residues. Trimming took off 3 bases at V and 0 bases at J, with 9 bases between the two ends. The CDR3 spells CASSAGQANTGELFF. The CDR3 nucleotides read TGTGCCAGCAGCGCGGGACAAGCGAACACCGGGGAGCTGTTTTTT.

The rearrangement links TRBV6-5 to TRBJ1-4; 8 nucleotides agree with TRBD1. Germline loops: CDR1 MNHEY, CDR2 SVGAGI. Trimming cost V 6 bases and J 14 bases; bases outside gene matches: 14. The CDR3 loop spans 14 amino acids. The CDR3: CASSLVRGLKILFF. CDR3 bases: TGTGCCAGCAGCCTAGTCAGGGGGCTGAAGATTCTGTTTTTT.

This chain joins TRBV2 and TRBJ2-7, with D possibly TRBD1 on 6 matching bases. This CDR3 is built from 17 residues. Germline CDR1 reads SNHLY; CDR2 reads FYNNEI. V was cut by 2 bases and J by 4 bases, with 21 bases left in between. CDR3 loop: CASSESGVVRGLYEQYF. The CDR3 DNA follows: TGTGCCAGCAGTGAAAGTGGGGTAGTCAGGGGTTTATACGAGCAGTACTTC. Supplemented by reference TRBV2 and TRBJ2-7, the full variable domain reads EPEVTQTPSHQVTQMGQEVILRCVPISNHLYFYWYRQILGQKVEFLVSFYNNEISEKSEIFDDQFSVERPDGSNFTLKIRSTKLEDSAMYFCASSESGVVRGLYEQYFGPGTRLTVT.

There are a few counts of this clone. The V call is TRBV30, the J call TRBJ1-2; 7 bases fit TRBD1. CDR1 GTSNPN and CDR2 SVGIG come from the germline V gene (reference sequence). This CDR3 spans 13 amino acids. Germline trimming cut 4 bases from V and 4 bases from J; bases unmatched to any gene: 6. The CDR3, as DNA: TGTGCCTGGACAGGGGGGATCTTCTATGGCTACACCTTC. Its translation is CAWTGGIFYGYTF.

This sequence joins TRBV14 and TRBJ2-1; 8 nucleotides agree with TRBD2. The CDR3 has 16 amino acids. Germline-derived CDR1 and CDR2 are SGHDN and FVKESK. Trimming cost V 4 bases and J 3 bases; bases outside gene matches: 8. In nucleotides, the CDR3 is TGTGCCAGCAGCCCCCGCGGGGGGCTAGTCTACAATGAGCAGTTCTTC. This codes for CASSPRGGLVYNEQFF.

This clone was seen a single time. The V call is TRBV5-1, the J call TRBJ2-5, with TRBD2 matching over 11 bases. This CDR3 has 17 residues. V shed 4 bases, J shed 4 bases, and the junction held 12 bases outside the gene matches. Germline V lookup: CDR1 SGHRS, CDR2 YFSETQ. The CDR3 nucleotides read TGCGCCAGCAGCCCCTTTTTAGCGGGGGGGCGGGGAGAGACCCAGTACTTC. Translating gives CASSPFLAGGRGETQYF.

The CDR3 spells CASSPGRTEAFF. The CDR3 coding sequence is TGTGCCAGCAGCCCAGGAAGAACTGAAGCTTTCTTT. This chain uses TRBV11-2 with TRBJ1-1, with no clear D. The germline V and J ends were trimmed by 5 bases and 5 bases, with 9 bases remaining between them. The germline V gene encodes CDR1 SGHAT and CDR2 FQNNGV. CDR3 length equals 12 residues.

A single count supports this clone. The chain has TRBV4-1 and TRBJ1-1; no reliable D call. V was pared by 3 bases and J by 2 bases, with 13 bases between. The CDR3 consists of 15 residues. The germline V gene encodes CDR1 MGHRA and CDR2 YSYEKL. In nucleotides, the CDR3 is TGCGCCAGCAGCCACCCGGGTCCTATCAACACTGAAGCTTTCTTT. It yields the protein CASSHPGPINTEAFF.

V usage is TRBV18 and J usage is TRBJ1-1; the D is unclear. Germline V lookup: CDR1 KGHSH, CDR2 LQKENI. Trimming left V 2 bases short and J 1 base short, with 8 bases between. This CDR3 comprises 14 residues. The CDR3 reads CASSPMGRNTEAFF. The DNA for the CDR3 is TGTGCCAGCTCACCAATGGGCAGGAACACTGAAGCTTTCTTT.

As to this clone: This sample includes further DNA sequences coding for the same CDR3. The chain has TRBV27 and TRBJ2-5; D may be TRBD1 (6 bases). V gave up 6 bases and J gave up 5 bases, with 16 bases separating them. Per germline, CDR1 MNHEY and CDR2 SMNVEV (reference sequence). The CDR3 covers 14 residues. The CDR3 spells CASSSQGEGETQYF. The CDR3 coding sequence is TGTGCCAGCAGCTCACAGGGTGAGGGGGAGACCCAGTACTTC.

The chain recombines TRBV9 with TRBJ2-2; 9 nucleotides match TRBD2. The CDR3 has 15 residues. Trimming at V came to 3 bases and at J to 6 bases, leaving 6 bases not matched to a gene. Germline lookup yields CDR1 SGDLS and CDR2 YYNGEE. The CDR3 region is CASSALAGGSGELFF. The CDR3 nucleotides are TGTGCCAGCAGCGCCCTCGCGGGGGGGTCCGGGGAGCTGTTTTTT.

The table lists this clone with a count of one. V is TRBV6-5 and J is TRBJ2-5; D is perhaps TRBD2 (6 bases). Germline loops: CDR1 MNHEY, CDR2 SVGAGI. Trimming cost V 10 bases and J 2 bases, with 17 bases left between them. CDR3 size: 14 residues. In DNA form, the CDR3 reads TGTGCCACGTCTGGCGCGGGGATTCAAGAGACCCAGTACTTC. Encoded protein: CATSGAGIQETQYF.

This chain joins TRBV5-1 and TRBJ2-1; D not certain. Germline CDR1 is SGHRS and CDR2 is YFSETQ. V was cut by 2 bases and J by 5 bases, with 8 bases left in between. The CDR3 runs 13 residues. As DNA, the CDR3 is TGCGCCAGCAGCTTTACAAGAAACAATGAGCAGTTCTTC. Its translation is CASSFTRNNEQFF.

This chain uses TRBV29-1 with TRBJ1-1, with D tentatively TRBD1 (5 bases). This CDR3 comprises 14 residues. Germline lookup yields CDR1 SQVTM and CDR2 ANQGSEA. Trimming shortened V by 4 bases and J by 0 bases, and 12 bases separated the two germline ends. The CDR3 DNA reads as TGCAGCGTTGGAGACAGTTACATGAACACTGAAGCTTTCTTT. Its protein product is CSVGDSYMNTEAFF.

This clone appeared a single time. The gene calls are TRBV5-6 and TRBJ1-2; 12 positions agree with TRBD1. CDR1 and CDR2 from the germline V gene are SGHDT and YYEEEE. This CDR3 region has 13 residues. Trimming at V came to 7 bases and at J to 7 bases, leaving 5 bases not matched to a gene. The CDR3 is CASGRDRGLGYTF. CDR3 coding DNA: TGTGCCAGCGGACGGGACAGGGGGCTTGGCTACACCTTC.

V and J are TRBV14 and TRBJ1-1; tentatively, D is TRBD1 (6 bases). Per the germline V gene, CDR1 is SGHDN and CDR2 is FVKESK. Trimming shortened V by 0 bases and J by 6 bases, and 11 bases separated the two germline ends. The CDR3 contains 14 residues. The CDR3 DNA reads TGTGCCAGCAGCCAAGATCTGGGACAATCTGAAGCTTTCTTT. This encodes CASSQDLGQSEAFF.

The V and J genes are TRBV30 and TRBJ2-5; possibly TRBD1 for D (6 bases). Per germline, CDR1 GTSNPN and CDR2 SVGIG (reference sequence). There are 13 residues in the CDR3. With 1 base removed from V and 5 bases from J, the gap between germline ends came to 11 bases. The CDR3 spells CAWSAGETETQYF. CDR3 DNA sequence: TGTGCCTGGAGTGCAGGGGAGACGGAGACCCAGTACTTC.

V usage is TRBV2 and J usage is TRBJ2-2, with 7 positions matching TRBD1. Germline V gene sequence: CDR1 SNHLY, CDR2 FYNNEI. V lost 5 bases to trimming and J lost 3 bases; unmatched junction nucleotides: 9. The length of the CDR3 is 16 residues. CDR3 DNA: TGTGCCAGCAGTAGACAGGGAGCCAAAGACACCGGGGAGCTGTTTTTT. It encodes CASSRQGAKDTGELFF.

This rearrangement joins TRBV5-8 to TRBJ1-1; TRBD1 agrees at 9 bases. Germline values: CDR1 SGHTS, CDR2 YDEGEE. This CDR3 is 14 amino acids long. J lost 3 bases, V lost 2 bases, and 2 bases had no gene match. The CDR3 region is CASSLGQGYTEAFF. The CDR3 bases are TGTGCCAGCAGCTTAGGACAGGGGTACACTGAAGCTTTCTTT.

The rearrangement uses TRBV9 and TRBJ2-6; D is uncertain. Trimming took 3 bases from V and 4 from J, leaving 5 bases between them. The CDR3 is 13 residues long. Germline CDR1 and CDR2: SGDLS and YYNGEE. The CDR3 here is CASSAPGANVLTF. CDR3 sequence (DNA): TGTGCCAGCAGCGCCCCAGGGGCCAACGTCCTGACTTTC.

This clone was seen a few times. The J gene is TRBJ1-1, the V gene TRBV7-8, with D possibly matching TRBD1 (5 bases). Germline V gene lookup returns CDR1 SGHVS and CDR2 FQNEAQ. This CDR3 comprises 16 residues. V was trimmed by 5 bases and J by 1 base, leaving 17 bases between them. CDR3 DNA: TGTGCCAGCAGCCTAGGCCGAGGGACTCAGAACACTGAAGCTTTCTTT. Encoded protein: CASSLGRGTQNTEAFF.